This TCR beta chain was recorded in a study of shared clonotypes between healthy human individuals. Broader study findings: Sequencing depth was expected to affect clonotype sharing among donors.

Donation came from healthy HIV-negative adults that had no recent acute infections or vaccinations. All donors were Caucasian adults living in Nashville, Tennessee. Genomic DNA belonging to each subset was distributed in equal measure over several immunoSEQ plates. TCRdb's copy holds only in-frame clones and misses some; the assay was immunoSEQ multiplex PCR. The sample shows roughly 1,600,000 clones, less than 99% of them seen only once. Of note for this clone: Its specificity is not known. Other DNA sequences in this specimen translate into the identical CDR3.

Trimming removed 3 bases from V and 7 bases from J, with 10 bases in between. Germline V gene lookup returns CDR1 MNHEY and CDR2 SVGAGI. The CDR3 extends over 13 amino acids. V gene TRBV6-5 combines with J gene TRBJ2-1; D uncertain. The clonotype originates from a man aged 25-45 years in good health. Source material: naive CD4+ T cells sorted from blood. Noted subset: CD45RA+ positively selected. The CDR3 DNA sequence: TGTGCCAGCAGTTATCCGGGCCGGAATGAGCAGTTCTTC. Translation gives CASSYPGRNEQFF.